These 9 T cell receptor beta chains originate from one sample sequenced in a study of Graves' ophthalmopathy and Graves' hyperthyroidism (dated by TCRdb to 2017 to 2018). Sequencing was performed on an Illumina HiSeq 2000. TCR beta CDR3 regions were amplified from RNA transcripts for repertoire sequencing. HTBI primers and the Qiagen OneStep RT-PCR kit were used in a first-round RT-PCR, which was followed by a second-round multiplex PCR, size selection and purification. The raw public reads went through TCRdb reprocessing: fastp at Q25, MiXCR clone calling, in-frame beta chains kept. Under each unique CDR3 protein, matching rows form one entry showing the most common genes and DNA. In all, the sample holds 350,000 to 400,000 distinct CDR3 sequences, and approximately 15% of those were seen once. Jointly, the top ten make up roughly 7% of the sample. Sequencing was carried out using peripheral blood. These receptors originate from a woman aged 18-35 years with stable Graves' hyperthyroidism. Donor details come from another sample of the same person, matched by shared clones.

This clonotype was seen at least ten times. This chain joins TRBV14 and TRBJ2-2; D call uncertain. The ends were cut back, 0 bases at V and 1 base at J, with 12 bases in the middle. The CDR3 is made up of 17 amino acids. The germline gives CDR1 SGHDN, CDR2 FVKESK. The CDR3 reads CASSQDLGNLNTGELFF. CDR3 sequence (DNA): TGTGCCAGCAGCCAAGATCTAGGCAATCTGAACACCGGGGAGCTGTTTTTT.

Many counts were recorded for this clonotype. CDR3: CASSLDDGYEQYF. CDR3 nucleotides: TGTGCCAGCAGTTTGGACGACGGATACGAGCAGTACTTC. The chain combines TRBV12-3 or TRBV12-4 with TRBJ2-7; D gene ambiguous. The V gene lost 3 bases and the J gene lost 4 bases, with 10 bases spanning the gap. The CDR3 is 13 amino acids.

In its sample, this clonotype was seen many times. The chain combines TRBV6-2 or TRBV6-3 with TRBJ1-5; the match to TRBD1 covers 8 bases. The CDR3 extends over 15 amino acids. Germline V gene sequence: CDR1 MNHEY, CDR2 SVGEGT. V trimming: 6 bases; J trimming: 2 bases; junction bases outside the gene matches: 6. The CDR3 coding sequence is TGTGCCAGCAGCTGGACAGGGCGAGGCAATCAGCCCCAGCATTTT. Protein: CASSWTGRGNQPQHF.

There are a few counts of this clonotype. One end of the junction varies from germline; a read error may be responsible. The chain is built from TRBV6-2 or TRBV6-3 and TRBJ1-1; TRBD1 matches 9 bases. In germline, CDR1 is MNHEY, CDR2 SVGEGT. This CDR3 comprises 17 residues. The CDR3 protein is CASSSVQGALGRTGAFF. CDR3 DNA: TGTGCCAGCAGTTCCGTACAGGGGGCATTGGGAAGAACTGGAGCTTTCTTT.

V gene TRBV19 combines with J gene TRBJ1-2, with a weak D call TRBD1 (5 bases). Germline V lookup: CDR1 LNHDA, CDR2 SQIVND (reference sequence). This CDR3 is built from 11 residues. V shed 10 bases and J shed 5 bases, with 11 bases lying between them. CDR3: CATRQSYGYTF. In nucleotides, the CDR3 is TGTGCCACCCGACAGTCATATGGCTACACCTTC.

The chain is built from TRBV6-1 and TRBJ2-5, with D hard to call. This CDR3 is 15 amino acids long. Germline CDR1 is MNHNS and CDR2 is SASEGT. V lost 2 bases and J 5 bases, leaving 15 bases between the germline ends. This CDR3 reads CASSEMVRQVETQYF. CDR3 sequence (DNA): TGTGCCAGCAGTGAAATGGTGAGGCAGGTGGAGACCCAGTACTTC.

For this clonotype: With a much larger clone just one base away, this may be a read error. The V gene is TRBV19, the J gene TRBJ1-6; tentatively, D is TRBD1 (5 bases). Germline assignment: CDR1 LNHDA and CDR2 SQIVND (reference sequence). V was trimmed by 4 bases and J by 7 bases, leaving 11 bases between them. This CDR3 comprises 14 residues. Written as DNA, the CDR3 is TGTGCCAGTAGTACCCGGGGCGTCAATTCACCCCTCCACTTT. Translated: CASSTRGVNSPLHF. Looking up the rest from reference TRBV19 and TRBJ1-6 gives the full variable domain: DGGITQSPKYLFRKEGQNVTLSCEQNLNHDAMYWYRQDPGQGLRLIYYSQIVNDFQKGDIAEGYSVSREKKESFPLTVTSAQKNPTAFYLCASSTRGVNSPLHFGNGTRLTVT.

This clonotype has at least ten counts. The V gene is TRBV7-3, the J gene TRBJ1-1; the D is unclear. The CDR3 loop spans 15 amino acids. CDR1 and CDR2 (germline): SGHTA, FQGTGA. V dropped 0 bases and J dropped 1 base, with 9 bases sitting between them. The CDR3 is CASSLTPPPNTEAFF. In nucleotides, the CDR3 is TGTGCCAGCAGCTTAACTCCGCCCCCGAACACTGAAGCTTTCTTT.

This clonotype was seen at least ten times. The chain uses TRBV20-1 and TRBJ1-2; no reliable D call. This CDR3 contains 14 residues. V dropped 3 bases and J dropped 0 bases, with 11 bases sitting between them. Germline lookup yields CDR1 DFQATT and CDR2 SNEGSKA (reference sequence). The CDR3 sequence is CSASGREANYGYTF. As DNA, the CDR3 is TGCAGTGCTAGCGGTAGAGAGGCTAACTATGGCTACACCTTC.